This is a list of T cell receptor beta chains from one sample in a study of CD8+ T cells in alopecia areata. Using immunoSEQ multiplex PCR, the repertoire was profiled, and TCRdb retains in-frame clones only, with some absent. The sample holds around 300,000 clones, about 60% seen once. This specimen was CD4+ T cells sorted from blood, taken around week 54, from a patient treated with tofacitinib. The receptors stem from a human donor with alopecia areata. The CDR3 runs from the conserved cysteine through the conserved F or W. The D gene is left open where the match is weak. Clone sizes are given selectively: once, few, many, or a class where the clone is expanded.

-	TRBV6-6	TRBJ1-5	-	TGTGCCAGCGGGGGCCAGGGGTATCAGCCCCAGCATTTT	CASGGQGYQPQHF
-	TRBV7-9	TRBJ2-5	few	TGTGCCAGCAGCTTAAAGGAGACCCAGTACTTC	CASSLKETQYF
TRBD1	TRBV11-2	TRBJ2-4	-	TGTGCCAGCAGGGCCTGGGGGGACAGGGAAGCCAAAAACATTCAGTACTTC	CASRAWGDREAKNIQYF
-	TRBV6-5	TRBJ1-2	-	TGTGCCAGCAGATTACTCCAGGGATCTCATGGCTACACCTTC	CASRLLQGSHGYTF
-	TRBV7-2	TRBJ2-5	-	TGTGCCAGCGCTCAGATACAAGAGACCCAGTACTTC	CASAQIQETQYF
TRBD1	TRBV13	TRBJ1-1	-	TGTGCCAGCAGCTTAGGGGACAGGGGCACTGAAGCTTTCTTT	CASSLGDRGTEAFF
-	TRBV7-2	TRBJ1-5	-	TGTGCCAGCAGCTTACTGGCCAGGGGAACGAATCAGCCCCAGCATTTT	CASSLLARGTNQPQHF
TRBD1	TRBV5-1	TRBJ1-1	-	TGCGCCAGCAGCACCGGGACAGCATTCATGAACACTGAAGCTTTCTTT	CASSTGTAFMNTEAFF
-	TRBV7-9	TRBJ1-2	-	TGTGCCAGCAGCTTTCAACCCGGGACAAACTATGGCTACACCTTC	CASSFQPGTNYGYTF
TRBD1	TRBV29-1	TRBJ2-7	-	TGCAGCGCTGCAGGGGGTAAACATTACGAGCAGTACTTC	CSAAGGKHYEQYF
TRBD2	TRBV4-1	TRBJ2-2	few	TGCGCCAGCAGCCTACGGACTAGCGGGGGGTTCCCCACCGGGGAGCTGTTTTTT	CASSLRTSGGFPTGELFF
-	TRBV5-1	TRBJ2-1	-	TGCGCCAGCAGCTTCAACGGAGGGGACTACAATGAGCAGTTCTTC	CASSFNGGDYNEQFF
-	TRBV28	TRBJ2-5	-	TGTGCCAGCAGTTCGGGAGGACAGGTGGGAGAGACCCAGTACTTC	CASSSGGQVGETQYF
-	TRBV5-1	TRBJ2-1	-	TGCGCCAGCAGCCCCCACACAAACAATGAGCAGTTCTTC	CASSPHTNNEQFF
-	TRBV5-6	TRBJ1-2	-	TGTGCCAGCAGCTTGAGGGAAGTGAGCTATGGCTACACCTTC	CASSLREVSYGYTF
-	TRBV29-1	TRBJ2-7	-	TGCAGCTTAGTGCAGGGGAACGAGCAGTACTTC	CSLVQGNEQYF
-	TRBV2	TRBJ1-2	-	TGTGCCAGCAGTGGCAGGGCCTATGGCTACACCTTC	CASSGRAYGYTF
-	TRBV10-3	TRBJ2-5	-	TGTGCCGTAGCCCGGACCACCGGGGAGACCCAGTACTTC	CAVARTTGETQYF
-	TRBV29-1	TRBJ2-5	-	TGCAGCTTCGTCAGGGGTTCCCAAGAGACCCAGTACTTC	CSFVRGSQETQYF
-	TRBV30	TRBJ1-2	-	TGTGCCTGGAATCCTGGGGCAATTGGCTACACCTTC	CAWNPGAIGYTF
-	TRBV29-1	TRBJ1-2	-	TGCAGCGCCATACCAGGGGTAACTAACTATGGCTACACCTTC	CSAIPGVTNYGYTF
TRBD1	TRBV30	TRBJ1-5	-	TGTGCCTGGCAACAGGGGAAAGGGGTACGCAATCAGCCCCAGCATTTT	CAWQQGKGVRNQPQHF
-	TRBV5-1	TRBJ2-1	once	TGCGCCAGCAGCTTGATAGGGGGAACTAATAGTGAGCAGTTCTTC	CASSLIGGTNSEQFF
-	TRBV25-1	TRBJ1-2	few	TGTGCCAGCAGTGACGGGGGACGGGACTATGGCTACACCTTC	CASSDGGRDYGYTF
-	TRBV2	TRBJ1-2	few	TGTGCCATCCGGGGAGGGCAGAACTATGGCTACACCTTC	CAIRGGQNYGYTF
-	TRBV7-2	TRBJ2-3	-	TGTGCCAGCAGCTTAGCGTCGACAACTACAGATACGCAGTATTTT	CASSLASTTTDTQYF
-	TRBV7-6	TRBJ1-6	-	TGTGCCAGCAGCTTAGTTTCAATTGGTTCACCCCTCCACTTT	CASSLVSIGSPLHF
TRBD1	TRBV29-1	TRBJ2-5	-	TGCAGCGTGGGACAGGTTCTCCAAGAGACCCAGTACTTC	CSVGQVLQETQYF
-	TRBV7-8	TRBJ1-2	-	TGTGCCAGCAGCTCCCGACAGGACTATGGCTACACCTTC	CASSSRQDYGYTF
TRBD1	TRBV7-9	TRBJ2-4	few	TGTGCCAGCAGCCCGGGACAGGGAAATTACATTCAGTACTTC	CASSPGQGNYIQYF
TRBD1	TRBV7-9	TRBJ2-1	-	TGTGCCAGCAGCCGGACAGGGCTCAGGGACCCGGATGAGCAGTTCTTC	CASSRTGLRDPDEQFF
TRBD1	TRBV7-3	TRBJ2-5	-	TGTGCCAGCAGCTCCGGGCAGGGGGCGTACCAAGAGACCCAGTACTTC	CASSSGQGAYQETQYF
TRBD1	TRBV29-1	TRBJ1-4	-	TGCAGCGTTGGCCAGGGGGGAAACGTGGGTCGAAAACTGTTTTTT	CSVGQGGNVGRKLFF
-	TRBV11-2	TRBJ1-1	few	TGTGCCAGCAGCAGAGAGACTGAAGCTTTCTTT	CASSRETEAFF
-	TRBV29-1	TRBJ1-2	-	TGCAGCGTTGCCTTACAGGGAAACTATGGCTACACCTTC	CSVALQGNYGYTF
-	TRBV30	TRBJ2-7	few	TGTGCCTGGAGTAAATCGGGCCAGCACCAGTACTTC	CAWSKSGQHQYF
-	TRBV6-1	TRBJ1-5	-	TGTGCCAGCAGCCTGGACGGCCACAATCAGCCCCAGCATTTT	CASSLDGHNQPQHF
TRBD1	TRBV6-5	TRBJ2-4	-	TGTGCCAGCAGTTACTCGGGACAGGGAATACCCAGCATTCAGTACTTC	CASSYSGQGIPSIQYF
-	TRBV29-1	TRBJ2-5	-	TGCGGCACGGTTGGGGGGCAAGGAGAGACCCAGTACTTC	CGTVGGQGETQYF
-	TRBV29-1	TRBJ2-5	few	TGCAGCGTTGCACAGGGACAAGAGACCCAGTACTTC	CSVAQGQETQYF
TRBD1	TRBV2	TRBJ1-1	-	TGTGCCAGCGGGACAGGGAACACTGAAGCTTTCTTT	CASGTGNTEAFF
TRBD1	TRBV29-1	TRBJ1-1	-	TGCAGCGCTGAAGTACAGGGGGCTTTGAACACTGAAGCTTTCTTT	CSAEVQGALNTEAFF
-	TRBV30	TRBJ1-1	-	TGTGCCTGGAGCGTTAACACTGAAGCTTTCTTT	CAWSVNTEAFF
TRBD1	TRBV5-6	TRBJ1-5	few	TGTGCCAGCAGCTCGGACAGGGGTGATCAGCCCCAGCATTTT	CASSSDRGDQPQHF
TRBD1	TRBV5-8	TRBJ1-5	few	TGTGCCAGCAGCTGGCCGGGACAGGGGAATCAGCCCCAGCATTTT	CASSWPGQGNQPQHF
-	TRBV30	TRBJ1-2	-	TGTGCCTGGAGTATGGTGGTCTACACCTTC	CAWSMVVYTF
-	TRBV29-1	TRBJ1-1	few	TGCAGCGTTGATCGCGGGGGAGTGACTGAAGCTTTCTTT	CSVDRGGVTEAFF
-	TRBV29-1	TRBJ1-1	once	TGCAGCGTCGCAAGCCTAACAAACACTGAAGCTTTCTTT	CSVASLTNTEAFF
TRBD1	TRBV9	TRBJ2-7	few	TGTGCCAGCAGCGTAGACGGGGCAGGGGGCACGGACGAGCAGTACTTC	CASSVDGAGGTDEQYF